Each of the 18 T cell receptor beta chains below was sequenced from the same sample in a study of T cell responses to AZD1222 COVID-19 vaccine. The table came from immunoSEQ multiplex PCR; TCRdb's copy has only in-frame clones and leaves some out. Among 200,000 to 300,000 clones listed, approximately 95% were seen once. Source: peripheral blood, taken on day 0 of AZD1222 vaccination. The receptors shown here come from an adult in good health.

J is TRBJ2-2 and V is TRBV6-5; possibly TRBD2 for D (6 bases). Germline V gene sequence: CDR1 MNHEY, CDR2 SVGAGI. The CDR3 is 14 residues long. Trimming took 4 bases from V and 4 from J, leaving 10 bases between them. The CDR3 sequence: CASSSFGGTGELFF. In nucleotides, the CDR3 is TGTGCCAGCAGTTCGTTCGGGGGCACCGGGGAGCTGTTTTTT.

CDR3 sequence reads: CASSPIVLGGLREKLFF. The CDR3 nucleotides read TGTGCCAGCAGTCCCATCGTTCTGGGGGGATTGCGTGAAAAACTGTTTTTT. This rearrangement joins TRBV6-6 to TRBJ1-4; D may be TRBD1 (5 bases). The CDR3 length is 17 residues. Germline V gene lookup returns CDR1 MNHNY and CDR2 SVGAGI (reference sequence). V was pared by 5 bases and J by 7 bases, with 23 bases between.

The V and J genes are TRBV29-1 and TRBJ1-1; D is uncertain. The CDR3 has 13 amino acids. From germline, CDR1 is SQVTM and CDR2 ANQGSEA. V was clipped by 1 base and J by 1 base, with 7 bases between them. The CDR3 loop is CSVEVGPNTEAFF. The CDR3 region has the DNA TGCAGCGTTGAAGTCGGTCCGAACACTGAAGCTTTCTTT.

The rearrangement uses TRBV7-2 and TRBJ2-3; 12 bases match TRBD2. Germline assignment: CDR1 SGHTA and CDR2 FQGNSA. The V and J ends lost 3 bases and 0 bases, in that order; junction bases with no gene match: 4. CDR3 length: 17 amino acids. As DNA, the CDR3 is TGTGCCAGCAGCTTTCCGGGACTAGCGGGTAGCACAGATACGCAGTATTTT. It translates to CASSFPGLAGSTDTQYF. Full variable domain (outside the CDR3, taken from reference TRBV7-2 and TRBJ2-3): GAGVSQSPSNKVTEKGKDVELRCDPISGHTALYWYRQSLGQGLEFLIYFQGNSAPDKSGLPSDRFSAERTGGSVSTLTIQRTQQEDSAVYLCASSFPGLAGSTDTQYFGPGTRLTVL.

This chain joins TRBV19 and TRBJ1-5; 9 positions agree with TRBD1. The CDR3 runs to 15 residues. CDR1 LNHDA and CDR2 SQIVND come from the germline V gene (reference sequence). Trimming at V came to 5 bases and at J to 7 bases, leaving 9 bases not matched to a gene. CDR3: CASSARDRVRQPQHF. The CDR3 DNA reads as TGTGCCAGTAGTGCTCGGGACAGGGTAAGACAGCCCCAGCATTTT.

This chain connects TRBV28 to TRBJ1-1; 7 nucleotides agree with TRBD1. The CDR3 covers 16 residues. The germline V gene encodes CDR1 MDHEN and CDR2 SYDVKM. With V trimmed by 6 bases and J by 3 bases, 13 bases remained unmatched. CDR3 nucleotides: TGTGCCAGCAGCTCGGGGACAGTCCCCGGGTACACTGAAGCTTTCTTT. It encodes CASSSGTVPGYTEAFF.

V usage is TRBV20-1 and J usage is TRBJ2-7; D is ambiguous. V was shortened by 6 bases and J by 3 bases, with 9 bases between the two germline ends. The CDR3 has 11 residues. The germline CDR1 and CDR2 sequences are DFQATT and SNEGSKA (reference sequence). The CDR3: CSAVPGYEQYF. The CDR3 DNA reads TGCAGTGCGGTCCCCGGCTACGAGCAGTACTTC.

V and J are TRBV2 and TRBJ1-5, with 10 bases matching TRBD1. The CDR3 is 15 residues long. CDR1 is SNHLY, CDR2 FYNNEI, per germline. The V segment lost 6 bases and the J segment 3 bases; nucleotides outside the gene matches: 5. CDR3 DNA: TGTGCCAGCAGCAAGGGGACAGGGGTCAATCAGCCCCAGCATTTT. Its translation: CASSKGTGVNQPQHF.

On this clone itself: The sample contains more than one DNA sequence encoding this CDR3. This rearrangement joins TRBV28 to TRBJ2-7, with TRBD1 matching over 10 bases. This CDR3 has 14 amino acids. Germline CDR1 reads MDHEN; CDR2 reads SYDVKM. Unmatched junction bases numbered 4, after V lost 6 bases and J lost 2 bases. The CDR3 sequence is CASRPGQGAYEQYF. The DNA for the CDR3 is TGTGCCAGCAGACCCGGACAGGGGGCCTACGAGCAGTACTTC.

The chain employs TRBV6-5 and TRBJ2-1, with a weak D call TRBD2 (5 bases). Germline CDR1 MNHEY, CDR2 SVGAGI. This CDR3 is built from 15 residues. V was shortened by 8 bases and J by 5 bases, with 19 bases between the two germline ends. The chain's CDR3 is CASSQSPRADNEQFF. CDR3 in DNA: TGTGCCAGCTCACAATCCCCGCGGGCTGACAATGAGCAGTTCTTC.

The gene calls are TRBV7-2 and TRBJ1-2; D gene ambiguous. The CDR3 is 13 residues long. Deletions cut 5 bases from V and 2 bases from J, with 9 bases between. Germline-derived CDR1 and CDR2 are SGHTA and FQGNSA. CDR3 in DNA: TGTGCCAGCAGCCTAGGACTGAACTATGGCTACACCTTC. It is translated as CASSLGLNYGYTF.

The J gene is TRBJ1-4, the V gene TRBV5-5, with D perhaps matching TRBD1 (5 bases). Germline V gene data show CDR1 as SGHKS and CDR2 as YYEKEE (reference sequence). The CDR3 is 15 amino acids. V lost 3 bases and J lost 5, with 14 bases in between. The CDR3 DNA follows: TGTGCCAGCAGCTCTGGGGAGGGGACGAATGAAAAACTGTTTTTT. Amino acids: CASSSGEGTNEKLFF.

V gene TRBV5-1 combines with J gene TRBJ2-3; D is perhaps TRBD1 or TRBD2 (5 bases each). Germline loops: CDR1 SGHRS, CDR2 YFSETQ. V gave up 5 bases and J gave up 2 bases, with 18 bases separating them. The CDR3 length is 16 residues. CDR3 nucleotide sequence: TGCGCCAGCAGTTTTACCCCGGGGACCCCCACAGATACGCAGTATTTT. As protein: CASSFTPGTPTDTQYF.

This chain links TRBV10-3 with TRBJ1-4; 7 nucleotides line up with TRBD1. Germline V gene lookup returns CDR1 ENHRY and CDR2 SYGVKD. The V gene end was trimmed by 10 bases and the J gene end by 3 bases; junction bases not matched to a gene: 5. The CDR3 loop spans 13 amino acids. DNA of the CDR3: TGTGCCACCCAGACAGGGCCTAATGAAAAACTGTTTTTT. Its protein product is CATQTGPNEKLFF.

In this sample, this clone turned up once. V gene TRBV5-4 combines with J gene TRBJ2-3; 10 bases are shared with TRBD2. V trimming: 2 bases; J trimming: 3 bases; junction bases outside the gene matches: 6. CDR1 is SGHNT and CDR2 is YYREEE in the germline V gene (reference sequence). There are 16 residues in the CDR3. CDR3 DNA sequence: TGTGCCAGCAGCTTCCCTGGACTAGCGGAAACAGATACGCAGTATTTT. Translating gives CASSFPGLAETDTQYF. The variable domain in full, with the rest retrieved from reference TRBV5-4 and TRBJ2-3, is ETGVTQSPTHLIKTRGQQVTLRCSSQSGHNTVSWYQQALGQGPQFIFQYYREEENGRGNFPPRFSGLQFPNYSSELNVNALELDDSALYLCASSFPGLAETDTQYFGPGTRLTVL.

The V and J genes are TRBV3-1 (or the pseudogene TRBV3-2) and TRBJ1-6; D remains unclear. Germline V gene lookup returns CDR1 LGHDT and CDR2 YNNKEL (reference sequence). V shed 0 bases and J shed 12 bases, with 12 bases lying between them. The CDR3 spans 14 residues. CDR3 DNA sequence: TGTGCCAGCAGCCAAGAATGGCAGAATGGACCCCTCCACTTT. As protein: CASSQEWQNGPLHF.

The chain has TRBV10-3 and TRBJ1-1; no definite D call. The CDR3 sequence is 13 residues long. Trimming stripped 2 bases from V and 1 base from J, with 5 bases between. Germline lookup yields CDR1 ENHRY and CDR2 SYGVKD. CDR3: CAISETKNTEAFF. CDR3 nucleotides: TGTGCCATCAGTGAGACTAAGAACACTGAAGCTTTCTTT.

V gene TRBV18 combines with J gene TRBJ1-3, with 8 bases fitting TRBD1. Unmatched junction bases numbered 4, after V lost 3 bases and J lost 0 bases. Germline CDR1 and CDR2: KGHSH and LQKENI. The CDR3 has 16 amino acids. The CDR3 loop reads CASSPAGGYSGNTIYF. CDR3 sequence (DNA): TGTGCCAGCTCACCTGCAGGGGGCTACTCTGGAAACACCATATATTTT.